These T cell receptor beta chains were read from a single sample in a study of T cells in Graves' hyperthyroidism and ophthalmopathy. MiXCR, applied by TCRdb to the multiplex PCR reads, yields one record per CDR3 protein. This sample has hundreds of thousands of distinct CDR3 sequences, with 14% to 15% found just once. Sequencing used blood. These receptors all stem from a man younger than 30 with Graves' ophthalmopathy. Both conserved end residues are part of each CDR3. D genes are given only for firm matches. Where a row states a size, it is once, few, many or the class of an expanded clone; other rows omit it.

D gene,clone size,V gene,J gene,CDR3 protein,CDR3 DNA
TRBD2,many,TRBV24-1,TRBJ2-7,CATSQREGREQYF,TGTGCCACCAGTCAGCGGGAGGGCCGCGAGCAGTACTTC
TRBD1,few,TRBV7-9,TRBJ2-1,CASSIQGGPYNEQFF,TGTGCCAGCAGCATACAGGGGGGACCTTACAATGAGCAGTTCTTC
.,many,TRBV12-3/TRBV12-4,TRBJ2-5,CASSFGLSGGHF,TGTGCCAGCAGTTTCGGTCTTTCGGGTGGGCACTTC
.,many,TRBV12-3/TRBV12-4,TRBJ1-2,CASSSAEKQPGPIYGYTF,TGTGCCAGCAGTTCCGCAGAAAAACAGCCAGGACCCATCTATGGCTACACCTTC
.,many,TRBV27,TRBJ1-5,CASSLWGGRPQHF,TGTGCCAGCAGTTTATGGGGGGGACGGCCCCAGCATTTT
TRBD2,many,TRBV7-3,TRBJ2-3,CASSSTSGGSTDTQYF,TGTGCCAGCAGCTCGACTAGCGGGGGAAGCACAGATACGCAGTATTTT
.,many,TRBV5-1,TRBJ1-1,CASRNRGGRYEAFF,TGCGCCAGCAGAAACCGGGGGGGCCGATATGAAGCTTTCTTT
.,many,TRBV6-1,TRBJ1-4,CASSPRLVATANEKLFF,TGTGCCAGCAGCCCCCGGTTGGTTGCTACAGCTAATGAAAAACTGTTTTTT
TRBD2,many,TRBV12-3/TRBV12-4,TRBJ2-1,CASSPGRTSAYNEQFF,TGTGCCAGCAGCCCAGGACGGACTAGCGCTTACAATGAGCAGTTCTTC
.,few,TRBV6-1,TRBJ2-3,CASRGRGADTQYF,TGTGCCAGCAGGGGCAGGGGTGCAGATACGCAGTATTTT
.,.,TRBV7-8,TRBJ2-7,CASSRRAGLGSKGHSCEQYF,TGTGCCAGCAGCCGCAGGGCCGGACTCGGCAGCAAGGGCCACTCCTGCGAGCAGTACTTC
.,many,TRBV7-8,TRBJ2-5,CASSLAVGLNQETQYF,TGTGCCAGCAGCTTAGCCGTGGGACTGAACCAAGAGACCCAGTACTTC
.,many,TRBV18,TRBJ2-7,CASSPPDGYEQYF,TGTGCCAGCTCACCACCGGACGGCTACGAGCAGTACTTC
TRBD2,many,TRBV5-1,TRBJ2-7,CASSPIAGAPYEQYF,TGCGCCAGCAGCCCGATAGCGGGGGCCCCCTACGAGCAGTACTTC
.,many,TRBV7-9,TRBJ2-7,CASSSPPPLYEQYF,TGTGCCAGCAGCTCCCCCCCGCCCCTCTACGAGCAGTACTTC
TRBD2,.,TRBV24-1,TRBJ2-2,CATSERGGWETGELFF,TGTGCCACCAGTGAACGGGGGGGCTGGGAGACCGGGGAGCTGTTTTTT
.,.,TRBV5-1,TRBJ1-1,CASSLNGEGAEAFF,TGCGCCAGCAGCTTGAATGGGGAGGGGGCTGAAGCTTTCTTT
TRBD2,many,TRBV6-1,TRBJ2-7,CASRPGLAEGYEQYF,TGTGCCAGCAGACCGGGACTAGCGGAGGGCTACGAGCAGTACTTC
TRBD1,many,TRBV6-1,TRBJ1-5,CASSELQGTNQPQHF,TGTGCCAGCAGTGAGCTACAGGGGACCAATCAGCCCCAGCATTTT
.,many,TRBV5-1,TRBJ1-4,CASSSADQPEKLFF,TGCGCCAGCAGCTCCGCGGACCAGCCGGAAAAACTGTTTTTT
.,many,TRBV2,TRBJ2-3,CASSEMWDTQYF,TGTGCCAGCAGTGAAATGTGGGATACGCAGTATTTT
.,few,TRBV7-9,TRBJ2-7,CASSPPTFVAEQYF,TGTGCCAGCAGCCCTCCCACCTTCGTCGCCGAGCAGTACTTC